This TCR beta chain originates from a study of blood T cells in healthy people across ages. Turning to the study itself: About one barcoded beta molecule per two T cells was captured by template switching. Whole-study results and caveats: Naive and antigen-experienced cells were not separated, limiting conclusive comparison. With age, beta diversity per million T cells declined roughly linearly, significantly by about 37.

A remark on this clonotype: Its antigen remains unknown.

Through a sample-barcoded 5' primer and a J-beta primer mix, a second PCR was run for roughly 7 to 11 cycles. TCRdb reprocessed the 5' RACE reads via MiXCR and lists one record per CDR3 protein. The data contain 730,000 or so distinct CDR3 sequences, around 46% of them singletons. Each donor supplied approximately 10 milliliters of peripheral blood. The CDR3 extends over 17 amino acids. The V and J ends lost 3 bases and 9 bases, in that order; junction bases with no gene match: 12. Germline CDR1 and CDR2: SGHNT and YENEEA. Sequences were obtained from blood. The TCR originated in a woman in her sixties or seventies in good health. The chain employs TRBV11-3 and TRBJ2-1, with 12 bases fitting TRBD2. The CDR3 DNA reads TGTGCCAGCAGCTTCACCCGTGAGACTAGCGGGAGCGGTGAGCAGTTCTTC. It codes for CASSFTRETSGSGEQFF. The full variable domain, completed using reference TRBV11-3 and TRBJ2-1, is EAGVVQSPRYKIIEKKQPVAFWCNPISGHNTLYWYLQNLGQGPELLIRYENEEAVDDSQLPKDRFSAERLKGVDSTLKIQPAELGDSAVYLCASSFTRETSGSGEQFFGPGTRLTVL.